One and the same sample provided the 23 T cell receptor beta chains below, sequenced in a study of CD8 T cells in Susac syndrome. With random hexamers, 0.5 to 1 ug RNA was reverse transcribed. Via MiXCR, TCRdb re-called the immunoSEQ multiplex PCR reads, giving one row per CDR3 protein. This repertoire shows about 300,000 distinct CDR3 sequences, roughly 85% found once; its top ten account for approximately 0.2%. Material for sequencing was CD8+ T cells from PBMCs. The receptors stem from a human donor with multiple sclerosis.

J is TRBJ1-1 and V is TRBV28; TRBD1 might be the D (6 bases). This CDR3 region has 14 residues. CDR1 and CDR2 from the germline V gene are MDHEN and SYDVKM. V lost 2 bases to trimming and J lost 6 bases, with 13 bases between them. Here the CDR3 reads CASSLRGGRSEAFF. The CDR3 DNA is TGTGCCAGCAGTTTAAGGGGGGGAAGGTCTGAAGCTTTCTTT.

The CDR3 region is CASSLAAYTQYF. In DNA form, the CDR3 reads TGTGCCAGCAGCTTAGCGGCGTATACGCAGTATTTT. The chain carries TRBV5-6 and TRBJ2-3; tentative D call: TRBD2 (5 bases). V gave up 2 bases and J gave up 7 bases, with 8 bases separating them. Germline CDR1 SGHDT, CDR2 YYEEEE. This CDR3 region has 12 residues.

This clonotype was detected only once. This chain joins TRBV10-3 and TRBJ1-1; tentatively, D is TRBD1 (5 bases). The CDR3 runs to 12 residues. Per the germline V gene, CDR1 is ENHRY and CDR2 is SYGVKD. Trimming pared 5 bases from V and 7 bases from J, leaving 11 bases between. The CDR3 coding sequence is TGTGCCATCAGTCCGCAGGGTCTTGAAGCTTTCTTT. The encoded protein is CAISPQGLEAFF.

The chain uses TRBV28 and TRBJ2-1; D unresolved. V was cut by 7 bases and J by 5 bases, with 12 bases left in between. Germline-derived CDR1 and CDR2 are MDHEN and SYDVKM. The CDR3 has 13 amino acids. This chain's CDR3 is CASIRAPNNEQFF. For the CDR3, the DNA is TGTGCCAGCATTCGGGCGCCTAACAATGAGCAGTTCTTC.

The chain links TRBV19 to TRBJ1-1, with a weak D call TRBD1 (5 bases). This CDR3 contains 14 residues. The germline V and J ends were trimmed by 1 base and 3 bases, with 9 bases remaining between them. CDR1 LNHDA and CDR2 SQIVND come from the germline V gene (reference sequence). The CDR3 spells CASSIVEGDTEAFF. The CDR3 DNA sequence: TGTGCCAGTAGTATAGTAGAAGGGGACACTGAAGCTTTCTTT.

The CDR3 is CASSKEAGSRSYEQYF. The CDR3 DNA reads TGTGCCAGCAGCAAAGAGGCGGGGAGTAGGTCCTACGAGCAGTACTTC. The chain carries TRBV21-1 and TRBJ2-7; TRBD2 is the table's D call and was not checked against the DNA. TRBV21-1 is tagged as a pseudogene. This CDR3 contains 16 residues.

The CDR3 loop is CASSDGPEQFF. The CDR3 nucleotides are TGTGCCAGCAGCGACGGACCTGAGCAGTTCTTC. This chain connects TRBV28 to TRBJ2-1; D remains ambiguous. This CDR3 comprises 11 residues. V lost 6 bases and J lost 9, with 9 bases in between. Germline CDR1 is MDHEN and CDR2 is SYDVKM.

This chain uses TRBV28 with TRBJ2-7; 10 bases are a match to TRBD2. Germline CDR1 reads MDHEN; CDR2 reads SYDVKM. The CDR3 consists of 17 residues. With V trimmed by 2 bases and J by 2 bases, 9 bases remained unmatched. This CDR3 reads CASSLRTSGLFTYEQYF. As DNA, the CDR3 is TGTGCCAGCAGTTTAAGGACTAGCGGCCTCTTCACCTACGAGCAGTACTTC.

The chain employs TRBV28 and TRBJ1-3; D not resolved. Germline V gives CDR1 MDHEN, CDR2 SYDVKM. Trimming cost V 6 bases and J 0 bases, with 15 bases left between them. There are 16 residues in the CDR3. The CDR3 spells CASSPNWSGSGNTIYF. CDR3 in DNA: TGTGCCAGCAGCCCCAATTGGAGCGGCTCTGGAAACACCATATATTTT. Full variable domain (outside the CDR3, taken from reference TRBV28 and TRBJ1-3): DVKVTQSSRYLVKRTGEKVFLECVQDMDHENMFWYRQDPGLGLRLIYFSYDVKMKEKGDIPEGYSVSREKKERFSLILESASTNQTSMYLCASSPNWSGSGNTIYFGEGSWLTVV.

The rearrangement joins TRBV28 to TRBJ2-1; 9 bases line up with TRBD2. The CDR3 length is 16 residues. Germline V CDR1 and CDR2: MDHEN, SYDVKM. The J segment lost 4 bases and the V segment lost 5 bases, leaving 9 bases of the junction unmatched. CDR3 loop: CASSPQLAGAYNEQFF. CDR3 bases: TGTGCCAGCAGTCCCCAACTAGCGGGCGCTTACAATGAGCAGTTCTTC.

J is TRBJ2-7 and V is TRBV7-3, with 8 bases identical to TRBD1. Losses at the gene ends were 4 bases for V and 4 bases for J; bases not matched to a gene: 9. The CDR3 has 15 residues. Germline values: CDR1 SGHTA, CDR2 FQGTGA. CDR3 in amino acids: CASSSMPGQAYEQYF. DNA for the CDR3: TGTGCCAGCAGCTCAATGCCGGGACAGGCATACGAGCAGTACTTC.

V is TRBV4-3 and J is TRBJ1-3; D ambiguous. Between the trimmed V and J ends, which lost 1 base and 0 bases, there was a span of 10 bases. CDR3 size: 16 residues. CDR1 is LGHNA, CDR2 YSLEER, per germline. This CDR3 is CASSQVRVDSGNTIYF. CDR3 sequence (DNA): TGCGCCAGCAGCCAAGTCCGCGTAGACTCTGGAAACACCATATATTTT.

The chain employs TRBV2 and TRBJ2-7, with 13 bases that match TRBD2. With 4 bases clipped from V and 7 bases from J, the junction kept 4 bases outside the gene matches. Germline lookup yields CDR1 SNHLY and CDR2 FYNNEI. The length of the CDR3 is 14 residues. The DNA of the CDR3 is TGTGCCAGCAGTGGGACTAGCGGGAGTCAGGAGCAGTACTTC. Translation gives CASSGTSGSQEQYF.

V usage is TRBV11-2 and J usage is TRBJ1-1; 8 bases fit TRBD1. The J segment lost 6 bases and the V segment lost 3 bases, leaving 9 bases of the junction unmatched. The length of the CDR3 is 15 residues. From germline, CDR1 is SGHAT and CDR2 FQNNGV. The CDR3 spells CASSFTQGARSEAFF. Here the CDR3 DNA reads TGTGCCAGCAGCTTTACCCAGGGGGCTCGTTCTGAAGCTTTCTTT.

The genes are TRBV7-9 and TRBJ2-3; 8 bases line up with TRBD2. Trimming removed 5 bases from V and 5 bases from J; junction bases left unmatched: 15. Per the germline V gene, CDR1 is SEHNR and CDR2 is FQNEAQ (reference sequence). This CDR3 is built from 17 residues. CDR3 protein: CASSPVGVAGWIDTQYF. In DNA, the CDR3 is TGTGCCAGCAGCCCCGTTGGGGTAGCGGGATGGATAGATACGCAGTATTTT.

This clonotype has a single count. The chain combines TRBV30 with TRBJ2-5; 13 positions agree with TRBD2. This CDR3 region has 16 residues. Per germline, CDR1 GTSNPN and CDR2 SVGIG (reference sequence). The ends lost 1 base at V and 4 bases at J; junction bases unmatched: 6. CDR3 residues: CAWSDRGLAGIETQYF. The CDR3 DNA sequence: TGTGCCTGGAGTGATCGGGGACTAGCGGGAATAGAGACCCAGTACTTC.

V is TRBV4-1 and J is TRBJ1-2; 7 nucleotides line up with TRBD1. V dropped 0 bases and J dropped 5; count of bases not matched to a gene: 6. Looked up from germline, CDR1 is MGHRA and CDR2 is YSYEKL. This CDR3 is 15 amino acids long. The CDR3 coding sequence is TGCGCCAGCAGCCAAGATTTGACAGGGTATTATGGCTACACCTTC. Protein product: CASSQDLTGYYGYTF.

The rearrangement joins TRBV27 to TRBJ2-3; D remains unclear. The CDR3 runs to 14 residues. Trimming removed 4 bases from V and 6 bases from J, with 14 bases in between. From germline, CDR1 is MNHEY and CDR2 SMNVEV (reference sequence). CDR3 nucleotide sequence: TGTGCCAGCAGTTCGTCCCCTAGTGGGGATACGCAGTATTTT. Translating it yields CASSSSPSGDTQYF.

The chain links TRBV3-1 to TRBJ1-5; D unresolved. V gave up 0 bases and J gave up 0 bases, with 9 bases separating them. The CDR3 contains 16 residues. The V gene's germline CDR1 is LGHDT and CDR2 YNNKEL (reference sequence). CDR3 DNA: TGTGCCAGCAGCCAAGAGCGGTCGTATAGCAATCAGCCCCAGCATTTT. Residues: CASSQERSYSNQPQHF.

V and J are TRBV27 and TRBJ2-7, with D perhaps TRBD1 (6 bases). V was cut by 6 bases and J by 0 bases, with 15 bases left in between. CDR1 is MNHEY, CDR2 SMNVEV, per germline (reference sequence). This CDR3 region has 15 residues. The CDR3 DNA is TGTGCCAGCAGGTATGGGACATCCTTCTCCTACGAGCAGTACTTC. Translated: CASRYGTSFSYEQYF.

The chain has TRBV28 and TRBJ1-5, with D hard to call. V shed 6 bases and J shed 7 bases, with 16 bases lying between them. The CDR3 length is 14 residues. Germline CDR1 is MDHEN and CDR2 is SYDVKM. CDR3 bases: TGTGCCAGCAGCCTGGTGGCTTTGGGACAGCCCCAGCATTTT. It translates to CASSLVALGQPQHF. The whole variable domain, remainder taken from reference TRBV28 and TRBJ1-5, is DVKVTQSSRYLVKRTGEKVFLECVQDMDHENMFWYRQDPGLGLRLIYFSYDVKMKEKGDIPEGYSVSREKKERFSLILESASTNQTSMYLCASSLVALGQPQHFGDGTRLSIL.

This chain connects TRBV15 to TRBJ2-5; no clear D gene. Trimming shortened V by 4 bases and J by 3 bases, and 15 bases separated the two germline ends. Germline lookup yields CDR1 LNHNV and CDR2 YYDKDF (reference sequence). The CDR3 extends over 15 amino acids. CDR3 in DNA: TGTGCCACCAGCATTGGGGTAGGGTTGAAAGAGACCCAGTACTTC. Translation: CATSIGVGLKETQYF.

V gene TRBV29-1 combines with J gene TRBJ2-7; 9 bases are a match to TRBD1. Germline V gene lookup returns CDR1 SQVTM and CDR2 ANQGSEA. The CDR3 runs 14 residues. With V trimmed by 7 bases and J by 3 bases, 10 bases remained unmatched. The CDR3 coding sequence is TGCAGCGCCCTCGGACAGGGGAACCTCTACGAGCAGTACTTC. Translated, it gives CSALGQGNLYEQYF.